Shown below are 20 T cell receptor beta chains from a single sample sequenced in a study of identical twins' blood T cells. In TCRdb, the 5' RACE reads were re-called with MiXCR into one record per CDR3 protein. The data hold 350,000 to 400,000 distinct CDR3 sequences, with around 30% observed a single time. Sequenced material: PBMCs. Source of these receptors: a woman aged 18 to 55 in good health.

The chain couples TRBV29-1 to TRBJ2-7; 8 nucleotides match TRBD1. The CDR3 covers 13 residues. The junction had 5 bases not matched to a gene; V was cut back by 6 bases and J by 1 base. CDR1 is SQVTM, CDR2 ANQGSEA, per germline. This CDR3 is CSVWGQASYEQYF. In DNA, the CDR3 is TGCAGCGTGTGGGGACAGGCTTCCTACGAGCAGTACTTC.

The chain has TRBV20-1 and TRBJ2-7; D remains unclear. V dropped 2 bases and J dropped 8 bases, with 13 bases sitting between them. CDR1 and CDR2 from the germline V gene are DFQATT and SNEGSKA (reference sequence). CDR3 length equals 12 residues. The CDR3 DNA is TGCAGTGCTAGAACTGGTCGAGCAAAGCAGTACTTC. Encoded protein: CSARTGRAKQYF.

The chain joins TRBV29-1 to TRBJ1-3; TRBD1 aligns across 7 bases. CDR3 length equals 14 residues. CDR1 SQVTM and CDR2 ANQGSEA come from the germline V gene. V dropped 7 bases and J dropped 1; count of bases not matched to a gene: 7. CDR3 region: CSAGKGQSGNTIYF. CDR3 nucleotide sequence: TGCAGCGCTGGGAAGGGACAGTCTGGAAACACCATATATTTT.

The chain employs TRBV2 and TRBJ1-2, with a possible D match to TRBD1 (5 bases). CDR1 and CDR2 (germline): SNHLY, FYNNEI. The CDR3 covers 12 residues. Between the trimmed V and J ends, which lost 7 bases and 4 bases, there was a span of 10 bases. The CDR3 sequence is CASMGRFYGYTF. The CDR3 DNA is TGTGCCAGCATGGGGCGGTTCTATGGCTACACCTTC.

CDR3 DNA sequence: TGCGCCAGCAGCTCTGCTAGCGGCTCGGGCACAGATACGCAGTATTTT. This gives the protein CASSSASGSGTDTQYF. The rearrangement uses TRBV5-1 and TRBJ2-3, with 7 bases that match TRBD2. Per the germline V gene, CDR1 is SGHRS and CDR2 is YFSETQ. The CDR3 length is 16 residues. Unmatched junction bases numbered 8, after V lost 3 bases and J lost 1 base.

This clonotype was counted between two and nine times. The chain employs TRBV4-3 and TRBJ1-3; no definite D call. CDR3 length equals 14 residues. CDR1 is LGHNA, CDR2 YSLEER, per germline. The ends were cut back, 1 base at V and 4 bases at J, with 8 bases in the middle. This CDR3 is CASSQGERGNTIYF. The CDR3 DNA reads TGCGCCAGCAGCCAAGGAGAGAGGGGAAACACCATATATTTT.

This clonotype was counted only a few times. The gene calls are TRBV6-1 and TRBJ1-4; D is possibly TRBD1 (5 bases). Germline CDR1 is MNHNS and CDR2 is SASEGT. CDR3 length: 14 amino acids. Trimming removed 2 bases at V and 4 bases at J, with 8 bases between. In nucleotides, the CDR3 is TGTGCCAGCAGTGAAAGGGGAAGTAATGAAAAACTGTTTTTT. It translates to CASSERGSNEKLFF.

This clonotype was picked up one time. At one end the junction does not follow the germline gene, possibly because of a read error. The genes are TRBV9 and TRBJ1-1; 8 bases line up with TRBD1. The germline V gene has CDR1 SGDLS and CDR2 YYNGEE. The CDR3 runs 16 residues. CDR3 sequence: CASSATGVGTNTESFF. CDR3 DNA sequence: TGTGCCAGCAGCGCGACAGGGGTTGGGACGAACACTGAATCTTTCTTT.

On this clonotype: A much larger clone lies one base from this, so it may be a read error. J is TRBJ2-2 and V is TRBV5-1; no firm D call. V lost 7 bases to trimming and J lost 4 bases, with 14 bases between them. The CDR3 length is 14 residues. Germline V gene data show CDR1 as SGHRS and CDR2 as YFSETQ. In nucleotides, the CDR3 is TGCGCCAGCGGCTCCCAAGGCAGCACCGGGGAGCTGTTTTTT. Its protein product is CASGSQGSTGELFF.

The rearrangement links TRBV18 to TRBJ1-3; 9 nucleotides align to TRBD1. Trimming took 5 bases from V and 4 from J; bases not matched to a gene: 9. The germline V gene has CDR1 KGHSH and CDR2 LQKENI. The CDR3 loop spans 16 amino acids. Here the CDR3 reads CASSANRGQAGNTIYF. CDR3 coding DNA: TGTGCCAGCTCAGCTAACAGGGGGCAAGCCGGAAACACCATATATTTT.

The chain couples TRBV12-3 or TRBV12-4 to TRBJ2-2; no reliable D call. V lost 5 bases and J 2 bases, leaving 12 bases between the germline ends. CDR3 length equals 15 residues. Here the CDR3 reads CASSPEDVNTGELFF. CDR3 DNA sequence: TGTGCCAGCAGTCCAGAGGACGTAAACACCGGGGAGCTGTTTTTT.

This clonotype was observed a few times. The chain joins TRBV11-2 to TRBJ1-5; D unclear. From germline, CDR1 is SGHAT and CDR2 FQNNGV. The CDR3 is 15 amino acids. The V gene lost 1 base and the J gene lost 6 bases, with 13 bases spanning the gap. The CDR3 reads CASSLVGGSGQPQHF. Written as DNA, the CDR3 is TGTGCCAGCAGCTTAGTAGGAGGGTCGGGTCAGCCCCAGCATTTT.

There are a few counts of this clonotype. The chain has TRBV2 and TRBJ1-6; D gene unclear. Germline loops: CDR1 SNHLY, CDR2 FYNNEI. The CDR3 totals 12 residues. Trimming removed 3 bases at V and 7 bases at J, with 4 bases between. CDR3 residues: CASSEQNSPLHF. CDR3 nucleotides: TGTGCCAGCAGTGAGCAGAATTCACCCCTCCACTTT. Based on the CDR3 plus reference TRBV2 and TRBJ1-6, the full variable domain is EPEVTQTPSHQVTQMGQEVILRCVPISNHLYFYWYRQILGQKVEFLVSFYNNEISEKSEIFDDQFSVERPDGSNFTLKIRSTKLEDSAMYFCASSEQNSPLHFGNGTRLTVT.

This clonotype appeared a few times. The chain uses TRBV20-1 and TRBJ2-3; D is perhaps TRBD1 or TRBD2 (5 bases each). CDR1 and CDR2 from the germline V gene are DFQATT and SNEGSKA (reference sequence). Trimming cost V 0 bases and J 8 bases, with 15 bases left between them. CDR3 length: 14 residues. CDR3 sequence: CSARDQGFGATQYF. The CDR3 DNA reads as TGCAGTGCTAGAGATCAAGGATTCGGGGCTACGCAGTATTTT.

The gene calls are TRBV29-1 and TRBJ1-1, with D tentatively TRBD1 (6 bases). V lost 7 bases, J lost 3 bases, and 18 bases lay in between. Germline values: CDR1 SQVTM, CDR2 ANQGSEA. The CDR3 loop spans 14 amino acids. CDR3 nucleotides: TGCAGCGCCACCGGGGGGCGAGGGGACACTGAAGCTTTCTTT. Its translation is CSATGGRGDTEAFF.

This clonotype was recorded only once. The germline gene is not matched at one end of the junction; a read error may be the cause. V and J are TRBV14 and TRBJ2-7, with D possibly being TRBD1 or TRBD2 (5 bases each). Germline assignment: CDR1 SGHDN and CDR2 FVKESK. CDR3 length: 14 residues. For the CDR3, the DNA is TGTGCCAACAGCCAACTGGGGCGGGTTGACGAGCAGTACTTC. Its translation: CANSQLGRVDEQYF.

This clonotype was seen a few times. The chain's CDR3 is CASSVLIRGTDTQYF. The CDR3 nucleotides read TGTGCCAGCAGCGTCCTTATACGGGGCACAGATACGCAGTATTTT. The chain links TRBV11-2 to TRBJ2-3; D unresolved. V lost 5 bases and J lost 1, with 13 bases in between. Germline V gene sequence: CDR1 SGHAT, CDR2 FQNNGV. The CDR3 covers 15 residues.

In this sample, this clonotype turned up many times. J is TRBJ1-1 and V is TRBV12-3 or TRBV12-4; the D gene is possibly TRBD1 (5 bases). The CDR3 contains 12 residues. With 0 bases removed from V and 7 bases from J, the gap between germline ends came to 6 bases. Here the CDR3 reads CASSLAGGEAFF. CDR3 sequence (DNA): TGTGCCAGCAGTTTAGCGGGGGGTGAAGCTTTCTTT.

This clonotype was detected many times. This rearrangement joins TRBV29-1 to TRBJ2-1; TRBD2 aligns across 11 bases. The trim removed 5 bases at V and 4 bases at J, leaving 4 bases unmatched. This CDR3 has 14 amino acids. Germline V gene data show CDR1 as SQVTM and CDR2 as ANQGSEA. CDR3 sequence reads: CSVSGLAVYNEQFF. The CDR3, as DNA: TGCAGCGTTTCGGGACTAGCGGTATACAATGAGCAGTTCTTC.

Comments on this clonotype: One junction end disagrees with the germline gene, perhaps due to a read error. The chain has TRBV18 and TRBJ1-2, with TRBD1 identical over 10 bases. The germline CDR1 and CDR2 sequences are KGHSH and LQKENI. This CDR3 is built from 14 residues. DNA for the CDR3: TGTGCCAACTCACCTGGGACAGGGGTCCGAAGCTACACCTTC. The encoded protein is CANSPGTGVRSYTF.